A single sample gave rise to the 8 T cell receptor beta chains below, sequenced in a study of blood T cell repertoires in COVID-19. This table comes from immunoSEQ multiplex PCR, and its TCRdb copy is limited to in-frame clones, with some not included. Seen here are 150,000 to 200,000 clones, more than 75% observed once, and the top ten hold under 5%. The sequencing input was peripheral blood. Source of these receptors: a human donor in a cohort sampled during active COVID-19.

This clone was found a few times. The chain is built from TRBV6-2 or TRBV6-3 and TRBJ1-1; 7 bases fit TRBD1. Germline assignment: CDR1 MNHEY and CDR2 SVGEGT. The CDR3 is 12 amino acids. The trim removed 6 bases at V and 7 bases at J, leaving 5 bases unmatched. This CDR3 is CASSRGTDEAFF. The CDR3 DNA follows: TGTGCCAGCAGCCGCGGGACAGATGAAGCTTTCTTT.

This chain uses TRBV5-1 with TRBJ2-4; TRBD2 might be the D (5 bases). The CDR3 totals 17 residues. Per germline, CDR1 SGHRS and CDR2 YFSETQ. V lost 0 bases and J 1 base, leaving 14 bases between the germline ends. Here the CDR3 DNA reads TGCGCCAGCAGCTTGGTGTCTACCCCGGGGGCCAAAAACATTCAGTACTTC. It codes for CASSLVSTPGAKNIQYF.

This clone was counted a single time. J is TRBJ1-6 and V is TRBV19; 8 nucleotides line up with TRBD1. V trimming: 7 bases; J trimming: 2 bases; junction bases outside the gene matches: 1. This CDR3 region has 14 residues. Looked up from germline, CDR1 is LNHDA and CDR2 is SQIVND (reference sequence). This CDR3 is CASTDRAYNSPLHF. The CDR3 DNA sequence: TGTGCCAGTACGGACAGGGCCTATAATTCACCCCTCCACTTT.

The chain employs TRBV30 and TRBJ1-4; no reliable D call. Germline CDR1 reads GTSNPN; CDR2 reads SVGIG (reference sequence). The V and J ends lost 3 bases and 5 bases respectively, with 7 bases between them. The CDR3 is made up of 12 amino acids. CDR3 region: CAWSRRNEKLFF. The CDR3 DNA reads as TGTGCCTGGAGCAGGAGGAATGAAAAACTGTTTTTT.

This clone showed up just once. V gene TRBV6-4 combines with J gene TRBJ2-4, with D possibly matching TRBD2 (5 bases). The CDR3 runs 19 residues. Germline V gives CDR1 MRHNA, CDR2 SNTAGT. Trimming cost V 0 bases and J 0 bases, with 18 bases left between them. CDR3 in amino acids: CASSDSKRPPLLAKNIQYF. The CDR3 nucleotides read TGTGCCAGCAGTGACTCGAAGCGGCCCCCCCTTCTAGCCAAAAACATTCAGTACTTC.

The gene calls are TRBV13 and TRBJ1-2, with no clear D. Germline V gene data show CDR1 as PRHDT and CDR2 as FYEKMQ (reference sequence). This CDR3 has 13 amino acids. Trimming removed 1 base at V and 6 bases at J, with 9 bases between. The CDR3 loop is CASSLVKHNGYTF. The CDR3 DNA sequence: TGTGCCAGCAGCTTAGTCAAACACAATGGCTACACCTTC.

V usage is TRBV4-1 and J usage is TRBJ1-4, with D unresolved. V was cut by 0 bases and J by 1 base, with 6 bases left in between. From germline, CDR1 is MGHRA and CDR2 YSYEKL. The CDR3 is made up of 15 amino acids. The CDR3 sequence is CASSQEGGTNEKLFF. In DNA, the CDR3 is TGCGCCAGCAGCCAAGAAGGCGGAACTAATGAAAAACTGTTTTTT.

This chain uses TRBV7-2 with TRBJ2-1; TRBD2 matches at 14 bases. Trimming took 6 bases from V and 10 from J; bases not matched to a gene: 11. Germline V lookup: CDR1 SGHTA, CDR2 FQGNSA. The CDR3 has 16 residues. CDR3 residues: CASSHPGLAGAGEQFF. The CDR3 bases are TGTGCCAGCAGTCATCCGGGACTAGCGGGGGCTGGAGAGCAGTTCTTC.